The T cell receptor beta chain described here comes from a study of a mutant IDH1 vaccine in newly diagnosed glioma. Study overall: Of the patients given treatment, about 62% were male and about 38% were female, and a mean age of about 44 years was recorded. Beforehand, treatment had been radiotherapy, temozolomide, or both; the majority received both. Week 35 brought visit V12, which was followed by visit V13 at week 47.

This CDR3 has 17 residues. The V gene end was trimmed by 0 bases and the J gene end by 7 bases; junction bases not matched to a gene: 10. Germline CDR1 LGHNA, CDR2 YNFKEQ. The method was immunoSEQ multiplex PCR; TCRdb's version includes in-frame clones alone and lacks a portion of them. The sample lists 50,000 to 65,000 clones, about 90% seen once, with over 1.5% in the top ten. The time point is: week 35, safety follow-up. Every vaccination contained 300 ug of the mutant IDH1 20-mer peptide and was paired with topical imiquimod. Patients, over weeks 1, 3, 5, 7, 11, 15, 19 and 23, received a total of eight vaccinations. On this clone itself: Its antigen is not known.

This receptor was taken from a middle-aged man with glioma. The chain uses TRBV4-2 and TRBJ2-1, with 9 bases lining up with TRBD2. This material consisted of PBMCs, taken from a glioma patient whose treatment included an IDH1 peptide vaccine. The CDR3 loop reads CASSQDVGREGRNEQFF. The CDR3, as DNA: TGTGCCAGCAGCCAAGATGTTGGGCGGGAGGGGAGAAATGAGCAGTTCTTC.